A selection of T cell receptor beta chains follows, all from one sample in a study of shared clonotypes between healthy human individuals. Sequenced by immunoSEQ multiplex PCR; TCRdb stores in-frame clones only, minus some. This sample carries about 2.1 million clones, 93% of them seen once, and the ten largest clones take about 1.8%. The sequenced material came from naive CD8+ T cells from PBMCs. These TCRs come from a man between 18 and 35 years old in good health. Some clones in this sample may be carry-over from other donors' samples. CDR3s include the opening cysteine and the closing phenylalanine or tryptophan. The order of the fields is J gene, V gene, clone size, D gene, CDR3 DNA, CDR3 protein. D genes are given only for firm matches. Clone size is not always given. Where it is, it says once, few, many or a class for expanded clones.

>TRBJ2-1|TRBV15|.|TRBD2
TGTGCCACCAGCCTAAGCGGGAATGCGGGGGAGCAGTTCTTC
CATSLSGNAGEQFF
>TRBJ2-2|TRBV5-6|.|.
TGTGCCAGCAGCTTGGAGTCCGGGGAGCTGTTTTTT
CASSLESGELFF
>TRBJ1-2|TRBV28|.|.
TGTGCCAGCAGTCCTCGTGTTTGGGGCTATGGCTACACCTTC
CASSPRVWGYGYTF
>TRBJ2-1|TRBV9|.|TRBD2
TGTGCCAGCAGCGTAGCGGGAGGGGGCTCCTACAATGAGCAGTTCTTC
CASSVAGGGSYNEQFF
>TRBJ2-1|TRBV27|.|TRBD1
TGTGCCAGCAGCCTGGGACAGGGGACCTACAATGAGCAGTTCTTC
CASSLGQGTYNEQFF
>TRBJ2-7|TRBV30|.|.
TGTGCCTCCTTCCAAAACGGCTCCTACGAGCAGTACTTC
CASFQNGSYEQYF
>TRBJ2-2|TRBV5-4|.|.
TGTGCCAGCAGCCCTAGCGAGAACACCGGGGAGCTGTTTTTT
CASSPSENTGELFF
>TRBJ2-1|TRBV18|.|.
TGTGCCAGCTCGGAAGGGGGGCCGGTCAATGAGCAGTTCTTC
CASSEGGPVNEQFF
>TRBJ1-2|TRBV5-1|few|.
TGCGCCAGCAGCTTCAAAACAGGGTATGGCTACACCTTC
CASSFKTGYGYTF
>TRBJ1-5|TRBV28|.|.
TGTGCCAGCAGCCGGCCGCGCTCTGGGAATCAGCCCCAGCATTTT
CASSRPRSGNQPQHF
>TRBJ2-7|TRBV28|.|.
TGTGCCAGCAGTCGACGGGCTTTGGTGGGAGTGCTCGAGCAGTACTTC
CASSRRALVGVLEQYF
>TRBJ2-1|TRBV27|.|.
TGTGCCAGCAGTTTATCAAGTGCCTACAATGAGCAGTTCTTC
CASSLSSAYNEQFF
>TRBJ1-2|TRBV14|.|TRBD1
TGTGCCAGCAGCCATCGGACAGGCGCTGGCTACACCTTC
CASSHRTGAGYTF
>TRBJ2-1|TRBV5-4|.|.
TGTGCCAGCAGCGTCCGGGGCGACAATGAGCAGTTCTTC
CASSVRGDNEQFF
>TRBJ1-2|TRBV6-1|.|TRBD1
TGTGCCAGCAGTGCGGGACAGCTTGGCTACACCTTC
CASSAGQLGYTF
>TRBJ1-5|TRBV30|few|.
TGTGCCTGGAGTAAGTACAATCAGCCCCAGCATTTT
CAWSKYNQPQHF
>TRBJ2-2|TRBV9|once|.
TGTGCCAGCAGCGCCGGGGGTAGGACCGGGGAGCTGTTTTTT
CASSAGGRTGELFF
>TRBJ2-7|TRBV7-9|.|TRBD2
TGTGCCAGCGGGGGGGGAACGGGCTACGAGCAGTACTTC
CASGGGTGYEQYF
>TRBJ1-1|TRBV30|few|TRBD1
TGTGCCTGGAGGATGACAGGGGAGACTGAAGCTTTCTTT
CAWRMTGETEAFF
>TRBJ1-5|TRBV10-2|few|.
TGCGCCAGCAGTGTCCCGTCGGATAGCAATCAGCCCCAGCATTTT
CASSVPSDSNQPQHF
>TRBJ2-1|TRBV2|.|.
TGTGCCAGCACCCCGGGGGGCGACTACAATGAGCAGTTCTTC
CASTPGGDYNEQFF
>TRBJ2-7|TRBV11-3|.|TRBD2
TGTGCCAGCAGCCGCAGCGGGGGGAGAGGATACGAGCAGTACTTC
CASSRSGGRGYEQYF
>TRBJ2-1|TRBV7-9|.|.
TGTGCCAGCAGCTTAGTCTTTAGCGACTCCTACAATGAGCAGTTCTTC
CASSLVFSDSYNEQFF
>TRBJ2-3|TRBV9|.|TRBD2
TGTGCCAGCAGCAAGAGCGGGAGGAACACAGATACGCAGTATTTT
CASSKSGRNTDTQYF
>TRBJ1-2|TRBV6-5|.|.
TGTGCCAGCAGTCCGGGGGGGTACTATGGCTACACCTTC
CASSPGGYYGYTF
>TRBJ2-2|TRBV6-5|.|.
TGTGCCAGCAGTTACAGTGCGCGGCCGGGCACCGGGGAGCTGTTTTTT
CASSYSARPGTGELFF
>TRBJ2-2|TRBV2|few|TRBD2
TGTGCGCTGGCTAGCGGAACCGGGGAGCTGTTTTTT
CALASGTGELFF
>TRBJ2-4|TRBV27|.|.
TGTGCCAGCAGTTCATGGCCTCGAAAGTTAGCCAAAAACATTCAGTACTTC
CASSSWPRKLAKNIQYF
>TRBJ2-5|TRBV28|.|TRBD1
TGTGCCAGCAGTTTTGAGGGGGCGGGAGAGACCCAGTACTTC
CASSFEGAGETQYF
>TRBJ2-2|TRBV28|.|TRBD1
TGTGCCAGCAGTTCCCCTTGGACAGGGGTACGAGCCGGGGAGCTGTTTTTT
CASSSPWTGVRAGELFF
>TRBJ2-1|TRBV29-1|.|.
TGCAGCGTTGAAGGCTACAATGAGCAGTTCTTC
CSVEGYNEQFF
>TRBJ2-3|TRBV7-8|.|TRBD1
TGTGCCAGCAGCTTAGAATACAGGGGGGACGATACGCAGTATTTT
CASSLEYRGDDTQYF
>TRBJ2-4|TRBV6-1|.|TRBD1
TGTGCCAGCAGTGAAGGTAACCGACAGGGGGCCGCCAAAAACATTCAGTACTTC
CASSEGNRQGAAKNIQYF
>TRBJ2-7|TRBV5-1|.|TRBD2
TGCGCCAGCAGCCCCTGGATGCCTAGCGGGTCCTCCTACGAGCAGTACTTC
CASSPWMPSGSSYEQYF
>TRBJ2-7|TRBV28|.|TRBD2
TGTGCCAGCAGTCGCCGAACCGGGAGGGCCGGCCACGAGCAGTACTTC
CASSRRTGRAGHEQYF
>TRBJ2-5|TRBV4-3|.|.
TGCGCCAGCAGCCAAAAGACAGGACGGGAGACCCAGTACTTC
CASSQKTGRETQYF
>TRBJ1-5|TRBV7-2|.|.
TGTGCCAGCAGCCTAGCCCTGCATAGCAATCAGCCCCAGCATTTT
CASSLALHSNQPQHF
>TRBJ1-2|TRBV6-1|.|.
TGTGCCAGCACTGGACCCTATGGCTACACCTTC
CASTGPYGYTF
>TRBJ2-2|TRBV27|.|TRBD2
TGTGCCAGCAGTATTCCCAGCGGGAGTCGTACCGGGGAGCTGTTTTTT
CASSIPSGSRTGELFF
>TRBJ1-6|TRBV6-1|.|.
TGTGCCAGCAGTGAAGCGTTACGGGCAGTATCCCTCCACTTT
CASSEALRAVSLHF
>TRBJ2-7|TRBV6-5|.|.
TGTGCCAGCCCCTGGGAGCAGTACTTC
CASPWEQYF
>TRBJ2-7|TRBV27|once|.
TGTGCCAGCAGTTTAGCAGGACCCTTGAGCTCCTACGAGCAGTACTTC
CASSLAGPLSSYEQYF
>TRBJ1-1|TRBV27|few|.
TGTGCCAGCAGTTTAGTTATCTCAGGGCAAGCTTTCTTT
CASSLVISGQAFF
>TRBJ2-7|TRBV15|.|TRBD2
TGTGCCACCAGCACCGGGAGGTCCTACGAGCAGTACTTC
CATSTGRSYEQYF